The source of this TCR beta chain is a study of Tregs in tolerant kidney transplant recipients. Regarding the study as a whole: Few patients were studied, so findings need validation in larger groups. Biological reproducibility was not directly addressed, but technical replication error appeared minimal.

Germline V lookup: CDR1 LNHDA, CDR2 SQIVND (reference sequence). V shed 5 bases, J shed 8 bases, and the junction held 13 bases outside the gene matches. The CDR3 has 17 amino acids. As concerns this clone: Its antigen remains unidentified.

Thawed PBMCs were FACS-sorted into unstimulated CD4+CD25+CD127- regulatory T cells, CD4+CD25- non-regulatory cells, CD4 and CD8 cells. The protocol was immunoSEQ multiplex PCR, while the TCRdb copy is restricted to in-frame clones and leaves out a portion. The sample carries around 61,000 clones, around four fifths recorded once. The sequence derives from a human donor in good health. The sequenced sample consisted of CD4+ T cells from blood. The rearrangement uses TRBV19 and TRBJ2-1, with 12 bases matching TRBD2. The CDR3 bases are TGTGCCAGTAGTCAGTCCCCCCCTAGCGGGAGGGCCGATGAGCAGTTCTTC. This translates into CASSQSPPSGRADEQFF.